A selection of T cell receptor beta chains follows, all from one sample in a study of identical twins. TCRdb independently ran MiXCR on the 5' RACE reads; one entry per CDR3 protein. This sample yields about 530,000 distinct CDR3 sequences, of which roughly 15% are seen a single time; more than 0.4% belongs to the top ten. These same data were also listed under a study on yellow fever vaccine responses in identical twins.

Sequencing was done on a sample of CD4+ T cells sorted from blood. Receptors were obtained from a woman aged 18 to 35 in good health. Each CDR3 is given with its conserved first and last residue. D genes are given only for firm matches. The size of a clone is reported for some rows only, either as once, few or many, or as a class for expanded clones.

J: TRBJ1-5
D: .
V: TRBV10-1
size: few
length: 12
CDR3: CASSENLQPQHF
DNA: TGCGCCAGCAGTGAGAATCTTCAGCCCCAGCATTTT

J: TRBJ2-5
D: .
V: TRBV10-3
size: .
length: 16
CDR3: CAISADSKLSGETQYF
DNA: TGTGCCATCAGTGCGGACTCAAAGTTAAGCGGGGAGACCCAGTACTTC

J: TRBJ2-3
D: .
V: TRBV5-1
size: few
length: 16
CDR3: CASSLAQGGPTDTQYF
DNA: TGCGCCAGCAGCTTGGCCCAGGGGGGGCCCACAGATACGCAGTATTTT

J: TRBJ2-3
D: TRBD1
V: TRBV10-3
size: .
length: 16
CDR3: CAISARDRAATDTQYF
DNA: TGTGCCATCAGTGCCCGGGACAGGGCGGCCACAGATACGCAGTATTTT

J: TRBJ1-4
D: .
V: TRBV5-1
size: few
length: 17
CDR3: CASSLKAGPGVEEKLFF
DNA: TGCGCCAGCAGCTTGAAGGCCGGTCCGGGAGTGGAGGAAAAACTGTTTTTT

J: TRBJ2-5
D: .
V: TRBV21-1
size: .
length: 16
CDR3: CASSPVGRGRQETQYF
DNA: TGTGCCAGCAGCCCGGTAGGGCGGGGTCGACAAGAGACCCAGTACTTC

J: TRBJ1-5
D: TRBD1
V: TRBV12-3/TRBV12-4
size: few
length: 16
CDR3: CASSHGQGANKGPQHF
DNA: TGTGCCAGCAGCCATGGACAGGGGGCAAACAAAGGGCCCCAGCATTTT

J: TRBJ1-5
D: .
V: TRBV12-3/TRBV12-4
size: few
length: 14
CDR3: CASGYRLGNQPQHF
DNA: TGTGCCAGCGGTTACAGGTTAGGCAATCAGCCCCAGCATTTT

J: TRBJ2-7
D: .
V: TRBV10-3
size: .
length: 14
CDR3: CAISESGGLGEQYF
DNA: TGTGCCATCAGTGAGTCGGGGGGCCTGGGGGAGCAGTACTTC

J: TRBJ2-5
D: TRBD1
V: TRBV6-6
size: .
length: 13
CDR3: CASSQGAKETQYF
DNA: TGTGCCAGCAGCCAGGGGGCTAAAGAGACCCAGTACTTC

J: TRBJ1-5
D: TRBD1
V: TRBV12-3/TRBV12-4
size: many
length: 12
CDR3: CASSFHPGQGHF
DNA: TGTGCCAGCAGTTTCCATCCGGGACAGGGGCATTTT

J: TRBJ1-5
D: .
V: TRBV12-3/TRBV12-4
size: few
length: 15
CDR3: CASSPTGTLNQPQHF
DNA: TGTGCCAGCAGCCCAACCGGGACACTAAATCAGCCCCAGCATTTT

J: TRBJ2-5
D: TRBD2
V: TRBV20-1
size: few
length: 17
CDR3: CSARRLAGGLYQETQYF
DNA: TGCAGTGCTCGACGGCTAGCGGGGGGCCTCTACCAAGAGACCCAGTACTTC

J: TRBJ2-2
D: .
V: TRBV10-3
size: many
length: 13
CDR3: CAIRASGAGELFF
DNA: TGTGCCATCAGGGCCTCGGGAGCCGGGGAGCTGTTTTTT

J: TRBJ2-1
D: .
V: TRBV10-3
size: .
length: 14
CDR3: CAISEGGSYNEQFF
DNA: TGTGCCATCAGTGAGGGGGGCAGCTACAATGAGCAGTTCTTC

J: TRBJ2-1
D: .
V: TRBV7-8
size: few
length: 19
CDR3: CASSSTRGSLERSYNEQFF
DNA: TGTGCCAGCAGCTCAACGAGGGGTTCACTCGAGCGGTCCTACAATGAGCAGTTCTTC

J: TRBJ2-4
D: .
V: TRBV5-1
size: few
length: 15
CDR3: CASSLAGAGKNIQYF
DNA: TGCGCCAGCAGCTTGGCTGGGGCAGGCAAAAACATTCAGTACTTC

J: TRBJ2-7
D: .
V: TRBV20-1
size: few
length: 12
CDR3: CSVGRQGYEQYF
DNA: TGCAGCGTTGGTCGGCAGGGCTACGAGCAGTACTTC

J: TRBJ2-6
D: TRBD1
V: TRBV18
size: few
length: 18
CDR3: CASSKPGTERSGANVLTF
DNA: TGTGCCAGCTCAAAACCGGGGACAGAACGCTCTGGGGCCAACGTCCTGACTTTC

J: TRBJ2-4
D: .
V: TRBV18
size: few
length: 19
CDR3: CASSPPSGSLELAKNIQYF
DNA: TGTGCCAGCTCACCACCCTCGGGGTCTTTAGAGTTGGCCAAAAACATTCAGTACTTC

J: TRBJ2-3
D: TRBD2
V: TRBV6-2/TRBV6-3
size: .
length: 17
CDR3: CASRRGLAGIDTDTQYF
DNA: TGTGCCAGCAGGCGAGGACTAGCGGGGATTGACACAGATACGCAGTATTTT

J: TRBJ2-1
D: .
V: TRBV3-1
size: few
length: 15
CDR3: CASSQDRPYRNEQFF
DNA: TGTGCCAGCAGCCAAGATCGCCCCTATCGGAATGAGCAGTTCTTC

J: TRBJ2-1
D: TRBD2
V: TRBV5-1
size: .
length: 13
CDR3: CASSSTLADEQFF
DNA: TGCGCCAGCAGCTCCACTCTAGCGGATGAGCAGTTCTTC

J: TRBJ2-1
D: .
V: TRBV13
size: .
length: 11
CDR3: CASSFYDEQFF
DNA: TGTGCCAGCAGCTTTTACGATGAGCAGTTCTTC

J: TRBJ2-7
D: TRBD2
V: TRBV10-3
size: few
length: 15
CDR3: CAISGSLAGIHEQYF
DNA: TGTGCCATCAGTGGGTCACTAGCGGGAATCCACGAGCAGTACTTC

J: TRBJ2-1
D: TRBD2
V: TRBV5-6
size: many
length: 13
CDR3: CASSQTSVNEQFF
DNA: TGTGCCAGCAGCCAAACTAGCGTAAATGAGCAGTTCTTC

J: TRBJ2-7
D: .
V: TRBV28
size: few
length: 15
CDR3: CASTRTSNRVGEQYF
DNA: TGTGCCAGCACCCGGACGTCCAACAGGGTTGGAGAGCAGTACTTC

J: TRBJ2-7
D: .
V: TRBV7-9
size: few
length: 15
CDR3: CASSKRTTENYEQYF
DNA: TGTGCCAGCAGCAAAAGGACTACGGAGAACTACGAGCAGTACTTC

J: TRBJ2-7
D: TRBD1
V: TRBV5-1
size: few
length: 13
CDR3: CASSNIQGNEQYF
DNA: TGCGCCAGCAGCAATATACAGGGGAACGAGCAGTACTTC

J: TRBJ2-3
D: TRBD2
V: TRBV12-3/TRBV12-4
size: many
length: 15
CDR3: CASSVTSGLPDTQYF
DNA: TGTGCCAGCAGTGTGACTAGCGGTTTACCAGATACGCAGTATTTT

J: TRBJ2-5
D: .
V: TRBV29-1
size: .
length: 15
CDR3: CSADFSGGAKETQYF
DNA: TGCAGCGCCGACTTTTCTGGCGGGGCAAAAGAGACCCAGTACTTC

J: TRBJ1-1
D: .
V: TRBV11-3
size: few
length: 14
CDR3: CASSLDGTNTEAFF
DNA: TGTGCCAGCAGCTTAGACGGAACGAACACTGAAGCTTTCTTT

J: TRBJ2-1
D: .
V: TRBV20-1
size: .
length: 17
CDR3: CSAFPSWNLLSYNEQFF
DNA: TGCAGTGCCTTCCCTAGCTGGAACCTCTTATCCTACAATGAGCAGTTCTTC

J: TRBJ2-2
D: TRBD1
V: TRBV2
size: .
length: 16
CDR3: CASSDDRGSNTGELFF
DNA: TGTGCCAGCAGTGACGACAGGGGGTCGAACACCGGGGAGCTGTTTTTT

J: TRBJ1-1
D: .
V: TRBV12-3/TRBV12-4
size: few
length: 12
CDR3: CASTSGPFQAFF
DNA: TGTGCCAGCACCTCTGGCCCCTTCCAAGCTTTCTTT

J: TRBJ2-7
D: .
V: TRBV7-2
size: few
length: 15
CDR3: CASSTTGLSIYEQYF
DNA: TGTGCCAGCAGCACCACAGGGCTTTCTATCTACGAGCAGTACTTC

J: TRBJ1-2
D: .
V: TRBV12-3/TRBV12-4
size: few
length: 11
CDR3: CASSTTGGYTF
DNA: TGTGCCAGCAGTACTACGGGCGGCTACACCTTC

J: TRBJ2-2
D: TRBD2
V: TRBV5-1
size: .
length: 17
CDR3: CASSLASGGPGTGELFF
DNA: TGCGCCAGCAGCTTGGCGTCGGGAGGGCCGGGCACCGGGGAGCTGTTTTTT

J: TRBJ1-1
D: .
V: TRBV5-1
size: few
length: 15
CDR3: CASSSSGAENTEAFF
DNA: TGCGCCAGCAGCTCATCCGGGGCCGAGAACACTGAAGCTTTCTTT

J: TRBJ1-1
D: .
V: TRBV12-3/TRBV12-4
size: .
length: 15
CDR3: CASSWTGHLNTEAFF
DNA: TGTGCCAGCAGCTGGACCGGCCATTTGAACACTGAAGCTTTCTTT

J: TRBJ2-3
D: TRBD2
V: TRBV20-1
size: .
length: 14
CDR3: CSAILTSGRDTQYF
DNA: TGCAGTGCAATTTTGACTAGCGGGAGGGATACGCAGTATTTT

J: TRBJ2-7
D: .
V: TRBV20-1
size: few
length: 12
CDR3: CSASWGPYEQYF
DNA: TGCAGTGCTAGCTGGGGTCCCTACGAGCAGTACTTC

J: TRBJ2-5
D: TRBD2
V: TRBV19
size: few
length: 16
CDR3: CASSRGGLKYQETQYF
DNA: TGTGCCAGTAGTCGGGGGGGGCTGAAGTACCAAGAGACCCAGTACTTC

J: TRBJ2-2
D: TRBD2
V: TRBV11-2
size: few
length: 19
CDR3: CASSLDMGPGLALTGELFF
DNA: TGTGCCAGCAGCTTAGATATGGGTCCGGGACTAGCTTTAACCGGGGAGCTGTTTTTT

J: TRBJ2-1
D: TRBD2
V: TRBV6-4
size: .
length: 15
CDR3: CASSARLAGDNEQFF
DNA: TGTGCCAGCAGTGCACGACTAGCGGGAGATAATGAGCAGTTCTTC

J: TRBJ1-1
D: .
V: TRBV6-5
size: many
length: 14
CDR3: CASSYSGMNTEAFF
DNA: TGTGCCAGCAGTTACTCGGGGATGAACACTGAAGCTTTCTTT

J: TRBJ1-2
D: .
V: TRBV6-5
size: .
length: 15
CDR3: CASSYPGQRGHGYTF
DNA: TGTGCCAGCAGTTACCCCGGACAGAGAGGTCATGGCTACACCTTC

J: TRBJ2-1
D: TRBD2
V: TRBV12-3/TRBV12-4
size: many
length: 13
CDR3: CASSSRGYNEQFF
DNA: TGTGCCAGCAGTTCGCGGGGGTACAATGAGCAGTTCTTC

J: TRBJ2-3
D: TRBD2
V: TRBV7-2
size: .
length: 13
CDR3: CASNPQLASTQYF
DNA: TGTGCCAGCAACCCACAACTAGCGAGTACGCAGTATTTT

J: TRBJ1-5
D: .
V: TRBV3-1
size: few
length: 16
CDR3: CASSQDTAGGNQPQHF
DNA: TGTGCCAGCAGCCAAGATACGGCAGGGGGCAATCAGCCCCAGCATTTT

J: TRBJ2-4
D: .
V: TRBV20-1
size: few
length: 15
CDR3: CSAYQGGEAKNIQYF
DNA: TGCAGTGCTTACCAGGGGGGGGAGGCCAAAAACATTCAGTACTTC

J: TRBJ2-5
D: TRBD1
V: TRBV12-3/TRBV12-4
size: few
length: 16
CDR3: CASSPRGGRGQETQYF
DNA: TGTGCCAGCAGCCCTAGAGGAGGCAGGGGGCAAGAGACCCAGTACTTC

J: TRBJ1-1
D: TRBD1
V: TRBV5-1
size: many
length: 15
CDR3: CASSAGQGADTEAFF
DNA: TGCGCCAGCAGCGCCGGACAGGGGGCGGACACTGAAGCTTTCTTT

J: TRBJ2-5
D: TRBD2
V: TRBV20-1
size: .
length: 14
CDR3: CSAPRGAGGETQYF
DNA: TGCAGTGCTCCCCGAGGAGCGGGAGGGGAGACCCAGTACTTC

J: TRBJ2-3
D: .
V: TRBV5-1
size: .
length: 14
CDR3: CASSLTGIADTQYF
DNA: TGCGCCAGCAGCCTTACAGGGATCGCAGATACGCAGTATTTT